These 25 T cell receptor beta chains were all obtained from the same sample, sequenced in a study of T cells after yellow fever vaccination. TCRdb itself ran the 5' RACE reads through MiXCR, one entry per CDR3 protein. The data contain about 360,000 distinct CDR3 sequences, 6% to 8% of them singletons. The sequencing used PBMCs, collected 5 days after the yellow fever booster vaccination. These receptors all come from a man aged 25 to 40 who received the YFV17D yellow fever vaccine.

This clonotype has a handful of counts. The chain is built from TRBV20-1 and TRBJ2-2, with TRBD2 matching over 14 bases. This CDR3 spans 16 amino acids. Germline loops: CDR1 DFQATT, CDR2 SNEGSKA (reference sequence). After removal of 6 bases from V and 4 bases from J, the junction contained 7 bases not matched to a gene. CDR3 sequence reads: CSATGLAGVGTGELFF. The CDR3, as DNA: TGCAGTGCGACGGGACTAGCGGGAGTAGGCACCGGGGAGCTGTTTTTT.

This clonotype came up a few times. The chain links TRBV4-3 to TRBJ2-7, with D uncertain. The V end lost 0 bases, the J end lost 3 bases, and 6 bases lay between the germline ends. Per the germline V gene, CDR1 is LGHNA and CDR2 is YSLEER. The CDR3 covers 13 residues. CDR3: CASSQEYNYEQYF. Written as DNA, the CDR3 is TGCGCCAGCAGCCAAGAGTACAACTACGAGCAGTACTTC.

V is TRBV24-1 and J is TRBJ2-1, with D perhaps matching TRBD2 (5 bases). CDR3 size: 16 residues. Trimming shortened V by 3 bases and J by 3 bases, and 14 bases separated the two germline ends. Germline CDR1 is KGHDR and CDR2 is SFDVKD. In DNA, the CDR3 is TGTGCCACCAGTGATGGCGGGCTAGCTAACTACAATGAGCAGTTCTTC. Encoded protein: CATSDGGLANYNEQFF.

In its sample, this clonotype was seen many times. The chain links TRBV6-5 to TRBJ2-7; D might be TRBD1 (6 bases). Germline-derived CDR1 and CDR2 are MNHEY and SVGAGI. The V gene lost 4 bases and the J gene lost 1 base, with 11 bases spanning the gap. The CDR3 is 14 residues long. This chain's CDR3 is CASSLGHLSYEQYF. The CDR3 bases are TGTGCCAGCAGTTTGGGACATTTATCCTACGAGCAGTACTTC.

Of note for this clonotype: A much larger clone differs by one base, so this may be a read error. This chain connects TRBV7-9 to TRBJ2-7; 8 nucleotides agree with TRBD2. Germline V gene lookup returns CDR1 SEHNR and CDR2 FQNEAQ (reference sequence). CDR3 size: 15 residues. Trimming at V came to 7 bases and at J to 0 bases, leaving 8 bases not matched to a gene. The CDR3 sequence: CASTKYSGSSYEQYF. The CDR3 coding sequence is TGTGCCAGCACCAAATACAGCGGGAGCTCCTACGAGCAGTACTTC.

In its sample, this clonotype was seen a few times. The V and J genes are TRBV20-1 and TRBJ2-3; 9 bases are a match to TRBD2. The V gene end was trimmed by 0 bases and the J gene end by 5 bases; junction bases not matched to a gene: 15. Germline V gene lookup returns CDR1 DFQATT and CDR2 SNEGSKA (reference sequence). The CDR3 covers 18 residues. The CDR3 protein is CSARDQREAPLEVDTQYF. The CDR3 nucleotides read TGCAGTGCTAGAGATCAGCGGGAGGCCCCTCTGGAGGTAGATACGCAGTATTTT.

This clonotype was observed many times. CDR3 region: CASSEEGTSGGEQYF. For the CDR3, the DNA is TGTGCCAGCAGCGAGGAGGGAACTAGCGGAGGCGAGCAGTACTTC. The V and J genes are TRBV9 and TRBJ2-7, with TRBD2 identical over 8 bases. J was trimmed by 6 bases and V by 3 bases; bases with no gene match: 11. The CDR3 sequence is 15 residues long. Germline V gene sequence: CDR1 SGDLS, CDR2 YYNGEE.

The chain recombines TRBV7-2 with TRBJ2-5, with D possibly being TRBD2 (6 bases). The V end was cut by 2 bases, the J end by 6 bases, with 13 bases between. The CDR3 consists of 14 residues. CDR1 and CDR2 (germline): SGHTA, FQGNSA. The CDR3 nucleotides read TGTGCCAGCAGCTTATTAGGTAGCGGCCAGACCCAGTACTTC. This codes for CASSLLGSGQTQYF.

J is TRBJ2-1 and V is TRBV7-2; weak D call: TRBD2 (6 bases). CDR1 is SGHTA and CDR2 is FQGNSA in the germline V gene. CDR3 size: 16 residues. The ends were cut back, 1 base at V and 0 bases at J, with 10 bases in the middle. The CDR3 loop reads CASSLVAELSYNEQFF. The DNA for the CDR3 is TGTGCCAGCAGCTTAGTAGCGGAACTCTCCTACAATGAGCAGTTCTTC.

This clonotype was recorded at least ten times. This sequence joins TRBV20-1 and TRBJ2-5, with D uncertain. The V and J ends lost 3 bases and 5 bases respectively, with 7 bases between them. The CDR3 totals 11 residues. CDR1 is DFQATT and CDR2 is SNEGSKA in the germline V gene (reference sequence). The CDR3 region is CSASLRETQYF. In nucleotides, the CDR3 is TGCAGTGCTAGTTTGAGGGAGACCCAGTACTTC.

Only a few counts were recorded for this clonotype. The CDR3 bases are TGTGCCAGCAGCCCCGGGGAGCGGGGGAACACCGGGGAGCTGTTTTTT. This encodes CASSPGERGNTGELFF. The V gene is TRBV9, the J gene TRBJ2-2, with 7 bases aligning to TRBD2. The CDR3 is 16 amino acids. Losses at the gene ends were 4 bases for V and 1 base for J; bases not matched to a gene: 7. Germline V CDR1 and CDR2: SGDLS, YYNGEE.

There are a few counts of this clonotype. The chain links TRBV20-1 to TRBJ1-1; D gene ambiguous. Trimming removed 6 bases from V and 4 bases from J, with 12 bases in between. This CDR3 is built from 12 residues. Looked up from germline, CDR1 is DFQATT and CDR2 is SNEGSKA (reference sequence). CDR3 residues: CSAPPAGTEAFF. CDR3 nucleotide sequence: TGCAGTGCCCCGCCGGCCGGCACTGAAGCTTTCTTT.

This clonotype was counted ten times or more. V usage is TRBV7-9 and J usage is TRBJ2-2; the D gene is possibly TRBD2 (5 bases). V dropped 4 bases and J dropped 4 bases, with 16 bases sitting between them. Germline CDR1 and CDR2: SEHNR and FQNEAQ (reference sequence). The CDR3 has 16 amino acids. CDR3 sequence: CASSSRDGMGTGELFF. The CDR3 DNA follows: TGTGCCAGCAGCTCCCGGGATGGCATGGGCACCGGGGAGCTGTTTTTT.

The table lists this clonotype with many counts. CDR3 sequence (DNA): TGTGCCAGCAGGAGGGACAGGGTTCGACAAGAGACCCAGTACTTC. Its translation is CASRRDRVRQETQYF. This rearrangement joins TRBV27 to TRBJ2-5; 9 bases agree with TRBD1. The length of the CDR3 is 15 residues. Germline values: CDR1 MNHEY, CDR2 SMNVEV (reference sequence). Unmatched junction bases numbered 7, after V lost 6 bases and J lost 2 bases.

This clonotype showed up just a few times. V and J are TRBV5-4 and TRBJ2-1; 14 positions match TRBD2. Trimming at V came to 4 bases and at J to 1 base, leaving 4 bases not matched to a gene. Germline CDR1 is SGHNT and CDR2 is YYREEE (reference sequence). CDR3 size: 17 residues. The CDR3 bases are TGTGCCAGCAGCGGGACTAGCGGGAGATTTTCCTACAATGAGCAGTTCTTC. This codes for CASSGTSGRFSYNEQFF.

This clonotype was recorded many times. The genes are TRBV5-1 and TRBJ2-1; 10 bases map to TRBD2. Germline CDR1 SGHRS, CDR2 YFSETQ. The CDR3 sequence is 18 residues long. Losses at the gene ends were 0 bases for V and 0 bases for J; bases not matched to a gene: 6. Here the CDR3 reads CASSLGGTSVSSYNEQFF. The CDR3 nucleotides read TGCGCCAGCAGCTTGGGCGGGACTAGCGTAAGCTCCTACAATGAGCAGTTCTTC.

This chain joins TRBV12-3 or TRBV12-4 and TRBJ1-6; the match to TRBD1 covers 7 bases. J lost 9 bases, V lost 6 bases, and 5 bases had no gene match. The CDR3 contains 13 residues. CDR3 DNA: TGTGCCAGCAGGGAGAGGGGGCTTTCACCCCTCCACTTT. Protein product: CASRERGLSPLHF.

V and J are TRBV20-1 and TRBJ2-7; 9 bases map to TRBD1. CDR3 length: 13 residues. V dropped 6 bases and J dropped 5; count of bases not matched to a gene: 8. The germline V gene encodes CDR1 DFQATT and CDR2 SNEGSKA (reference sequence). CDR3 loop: CSAPPGTGNEQYF. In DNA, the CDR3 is TGCAGTGCGCCCCCCGGGACAGGGAACGAGCAGTACTTC.

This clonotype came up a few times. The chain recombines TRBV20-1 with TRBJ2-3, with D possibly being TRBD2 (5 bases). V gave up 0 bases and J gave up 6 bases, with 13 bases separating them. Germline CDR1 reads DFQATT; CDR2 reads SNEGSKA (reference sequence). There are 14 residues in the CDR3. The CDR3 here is CSARDLRRGDTQYF. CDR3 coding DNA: TGCAGTGCTAGAGACTTGAGGCGAGGGGATACGCAGTATTTT.

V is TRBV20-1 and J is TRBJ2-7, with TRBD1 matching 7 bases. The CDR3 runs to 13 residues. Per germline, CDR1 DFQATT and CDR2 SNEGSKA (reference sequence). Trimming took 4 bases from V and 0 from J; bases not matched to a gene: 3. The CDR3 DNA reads TGCAGTGCTAAAGGGACAGCCTCCTACGAGCAGTACTTC. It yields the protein CSAKGTASYEQYF.

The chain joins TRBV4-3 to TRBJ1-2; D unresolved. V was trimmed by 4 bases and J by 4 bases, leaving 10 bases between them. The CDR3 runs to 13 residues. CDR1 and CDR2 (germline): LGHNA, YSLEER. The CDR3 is CASSPVATYGYTF. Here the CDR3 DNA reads TGCGCCAGCAGCCCCGTTGCGACCTATGGCTACACCTTC.

CDR3 sequence reads: CATLGDLYNEQFF. CDR3 nucleotide sequence: TGTGCCACTCTAGGCGACCTCTACAATGAGCAGTTCTTC. V gene TRBV12-3 or TRBV12-4 combines with J gene TRBJ2-1; no clear D. There are 13 residues in the CDR3. V lost 10 bases, J lost 3 bases, and 13 bases lay in between.

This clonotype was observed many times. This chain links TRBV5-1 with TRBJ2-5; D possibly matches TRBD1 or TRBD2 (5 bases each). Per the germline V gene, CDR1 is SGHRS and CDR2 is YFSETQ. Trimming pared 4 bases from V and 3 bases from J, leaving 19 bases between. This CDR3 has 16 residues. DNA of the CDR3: TGCGCCAGCAGCCCAGAAGAGGGGATGAGAAAAGAGACCCAGTACTTC. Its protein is CASSPEEGMRKETQYF.

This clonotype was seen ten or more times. The CDR3 protein is CASSLGREGSIDTQYF. The CDR3 DNA is TGTGCCAGCAGCTTAGGGAGGGAGGGTTCAATAGATACGCAGTATTTT. The chain uses TRBV7-6 and TRBJ2-3; TRBD2 aligns across 7 bases. With 1 base clipped from V and 5 bases from J, the junction kept 9 bases outside the gene matches. The germline CDR1 and CDR2 sequences are SGHVS and FNYEAQ. The CDR3 contains 16 residues.

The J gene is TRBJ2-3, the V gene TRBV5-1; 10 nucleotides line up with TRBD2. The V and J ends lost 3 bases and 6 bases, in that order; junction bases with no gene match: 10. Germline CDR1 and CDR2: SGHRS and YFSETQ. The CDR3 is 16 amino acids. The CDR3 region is CASSWDLQAGGDTQYF. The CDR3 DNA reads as TGCGCCAGCAGCTGGGACTTGCAAGCGGGGGGGGATACGCAGTATTTT.